These 25 T cell receptor beta chains share one sample of origin, sequenced in a study of T cell repertoires in cytomegalovirus infection (dated by TCRdb to the late 2010s). Sequencing used an Illumina HiSeq 1500. TCRdb's own reprocessing of the public reads used fastp at Q25 and MiXCR and kept productive beta chains. Each CDR3 protein appears once, grouped with its most common genes and DNA. This sample has about 740,000 distinct CDR3 sequences in its table, and about 30% of those were observed once. Of the sample, 15% to 20% is held by the ten largest clones. The treatment or condition label on this specimen signifies: in vitro stimulation with specific CMV peptide epitopes to enrich CMV-specific T cells. These receptors are not linked to any known antigen. This material consisted of cultured PBMCs, taken from culture after CMV antigen stimulation. The receptors stem from a human donor in good health (CMV status not recorded). Some clones in this sample may be carry-over from other donors' samples.

V gene TRBV7-2 combines with J gene TRBJ1-6, with D unresolved. The CDR3 covers 15 residues. The V gene lost 0 bases and the J gene lost 8 bases, with 11 bases spanning the gap. Germline loops: CDR1 SGHTA, CDR2 FQGNSA. CDR3 region: CASSLAVGSYSPLHF. The CDR3 bases are TGTGCCAGCAGCTTAGCGGTTGGCAGCTATTCACCCCTCCACTTT.

V and J are TRBV7-9 and TRBJ1-1; tentative D call: TRBD1 (5 bases). From germline, CDR1 is SEHNR and CDR2 FQNEAQ (reference sequence). CDR3 length: 13 amino acids. Trimming left V 4 bases short and J 8 bases short, with 14 bases between. The CDR3 loop reads CASSSPDRDEAFF. DNA of the CDR3: TGTGCCAGCAGCTCGCCGGACCGGGACGAAGCTTTCTTT.

The V gene is TRBV20-1, the J gene TRBJ2-1, with 8 bases lining up with TRBD2. The CDR3 has 14 residues. The V and J ends lost 6 bases and 10 bases, in that order; junction bases with no gene match: 14. Per the germline V gene, CDR1 is DFQATT and CDR2 is SNEGSKA (reference sequence). The CDR3 bases are TGCAGTGCCAGGGGACTAGGGAAACGAGTAGAGCAGTTCTTC. Protein product: CSARGLGKRVEQFF.

J is TRBJ2-5 and V is TRBV27, with D maybe TRBD1 (6 bases). V was clipped by 4 bases and J by 2 bases, with 11 bases between them. The CDR3 is 14 amino acids. CDR1 and CDR2 from the germline V gene are MNHEY and SMNVEV (reference sequence). This chain's CDR3 is CASSYDRLQETQYF. The DNA for the CDR3 is TGTGCCAGCAGTTACGACAGGCTACAAGAGACCCAGTACTTC.

This clonotype was observed a handful of times. V and J are TRBV12-3 or TRBV12-4 and TRBJ2-7, with 7 bases matching TRBD1. This CDR3 is built from 12 residues. V lost 8 bases to trimming and J lost 7 bases; unmatched junction nucleotides: 8. The CDR3 protein is CASQGQIREQYF. The DNA for the CDR3 is TGTGCCAGCCAGGGACAGATACGAGAGCAGTACTTC.

The chain recombines TRBV15 with TRBJ2-5, with 9 bases aligning to TRBD2. The CDR3 is made up of 14 amino acids. V lost 5 bases to trimming and J lost 5 bases; unmatched junction nucleotides: 6. Germline CDR1 is LNHNV and CDR2 is YYDKDF (reference sequence). The CDR3 region is CATSSRGGRETQYF. DNA for the CDR3: TGTGCCACCAGCTCGCGGGGGGGCCGTGAGACCCAGTACTTC.

V and J are TRBV11-2 and TRBJ2-4; D possibly corresponds to TRBD1 (5 bases). The CDR3 loop spans 14 amino acids. CDR1 is SGHAT and CDR2 is FQNNGV in the germline V gene. V was shortened by 4 bases and J by 8 bases, with 15 bases between the two germline ends. The CDR3 protein is CASSSPKGLDIQYF. CDR3 coding DNA: TGTGCCAGCAGCTCCCCAAAGGGGTTGGACATTCAGTACTTC.

The J gene is TRBJ2-3, the V gene TRBV10-3; 12 positions match TRBD2. The CDR3 spans 15 residues. Germline V gene data show CDR1 as ENHRY and CDR2 as SYGVKD. The V gene end was trimmed by 6 bases and the J gene end by 1 base; junction bases not matched to a gene: 2. CDR3 nucleotide sequence: TGTGCCATCAGGAGGACTAGCGGGGGCACAGATACGCAGTATTTT. It yields the protein CAIRRTSGGTDTQYF.

This clonotype was found a few times. The chain couples TRBV7-9 to TRBJ1-4; TRBD1 agrees at 7 bases. Germline V gives CDR1 SEHNR, CDR2 FQNEAQ (reference sequence). This CDR3 has 16 amino acids. Unmatched junction bases numbered 10, after V lost 2 bases and J lost 7 bases. The CDR3 protein is CASSLSAGGIFEKLFF. The CDR3 DNA sequence: TGTGCCAGCAGCTTAAGCGCAGGGGGGATTTTTGAAAAACTGTTTTTT.

V and J are TRBV7-9 and TRBJ2-7; tentatively, D is TRBD1 (6 bases). CDR3 size: 12 residues. Germline V gene data show CDR1 as SEHNR and CDR2 as FQNEAQ (reference sequence). Trimming pared 5 bases from V and 5 bases from J, leaving 10 bases between. The CDR3 DNA sequence: TGTGCCAGCAGCGAGACAGGAGACGAGCAGTACTTC. Translated: CASSETGDEQYF.

The chain employs TRBV3-1 and TRBJ1-4, with D tentatively TRBD1 (5 bases). This CDR3 contains 16 residues. CDR1 and CDR2 from the germline V gene are LGHDT and YNNKEL (reference sequence). Trimming took off 0 bases at V and 11 bases at J, with 19 bases between the two ends. CDR3 bases: TGTGCCAGCAGCCAAGATCATGGGGACCGCTCTGCGAAACTGTTTTTT. Protein: CASSQDHGDRSAKLFF. Using reference TRBV3-1 and TRBJ1-4 for the parts outside the CDR3, the full variable domain is DTAVSQTPKYLVTQMGNDKSIKCEQNLGHDTMYWYKQDSKKFLKIMFSYNNKELIINETVPNRFSPKSPDKAHLNLHINSLELGDSAVYFCASSQDHGDRSAKLFFGSGTQLSVL.

There are a few counts of this clonotype. The CDR3 spells CASSLASTGRGQPQHF. The DNA for the CDR3 is TGTGCCAGCAGTTTAGCGTCGACAGGGCGAGGCCAGCCCCAGCATTTT. The chain joins TRBV12-3 or TRBV12-4 to TRBJ1-5, with 7 bases aligning to TRBD1. Germline trimming cut 0 bases from V and 7 bases from J; bases unmatched to any gene: 9. This CDR3 is 16 amino acids long.

The chain combines TRBV12-3 or TRBV12-4 with TRBJ2-2; 7 nucleotides match TRBD1. The CDR3 spans 14 residues. J gave up 7 bases and V 3 bases, and 5 bases lay outside the gene matches. CDR3 sequence reads: CASSLTGMVGELFF. CDR3 in DNA: TGTGCCAGCAGTTTGACAGGGATGGTCGGGGAGCTGTTTTTT.

At least ten counts were recorded for this clonotype. This chain joins TRBV7-9 and TRBJ1-1, with 8 nucleotides matching TRBD1. V lost 2 bases, J lost 0 bases, and 5 bases stayed unmatched. The CDR3 runs to 16 residues. Germline lookup yields CDR1 SEHNR and CDR2 FQNEAQ (reference sequence). CDR3 sequence: CASSLSGGRMNTEAFF. CDR3 in DNA: TGTGCCAGCAGCTTATCAGGGGGCAGGATGAACACTGAAGCTTTCTTT. Drawing the rest from reference TRBV7-9 and TRBJ1-1, the complete variable domain is DTGVSQNPRHKITKRGQNVTFRCDPISEHNRLYWYRQTLGQGPEFLTYFQNEAQLEKSRLLSDRFSAERPKGSFSTLEIQRTEQGDSAMYLCASSLSGGRMNTEAFFGQGTRLTVV.

This clonotype has more than one count but fewer than ten. The J gene is TRBJ2-7, the V gene TRBV14, with TRBD2 matching over 7 bases. This CDR3 spans 17 amino acids. Trimming removed 3 bases from V and 0 bases from J; junction bases left unmatched: 11. CDR1 is SGHDN, CDR2 FVKESK, per germline. CDR3: CASSQRSRDYVSYEQYF. The CDR3 coding sequence is TGTGCCAGCAGCCAGAGGTCGCGGGACTATGTCTCCTACGAGCAGTACTTC.

In this sample, this clonotype turned up a few times. The rearrangement uses TRBV7-6 and TRBJ2-5, with 12 bases aligning to TRBD2. The J segment lost 3 bases and the V segment lost 5 bases, leaving 7 bases of the junction unmatched. This CDR3 has 16 amino acids. CDR1 is SGHVS and CDR2 is FNYEAQ in the germline V gene. This CDR3 reads CASSIGLAGHKETQYF. CDR3 nucleotide sequence: TGTGCCAGCAGCATCGGACTAGCGGGACATAAAGAGACCCAGTACTTC.

The chain carries TRBV7-9 and TRBJ2-7, with 9 bases identical to TRBD2. The CDR3 has 16 amino acids. Germline V gene sequence: CDR1 SEHNR, CDR2 FQNEAQ (reference sequence). Trimming at V came to 7 bases and at J to 2 bases, leaving 12 bases not matched to a gene. CDR3 nucleotides: TGTGCCAGCACATTAGCGAGCGGGAGGCCGCCCTACGAGCAGTACTTC. As protein: CASTLASGRPPYEQYF.

This clonotype was counted a few times. The chain is built from TRBV19 and TRBJ2-5, with a weak D call TRBD2 (6 bases). There are 15 residues in the CDR3. Germline loops: CDR1 LNHDA, CDR2 SQIVND (reference sequence). V shed 5 bases and J shed 5 bases, with 18 bases lying between them. CDR3 coding DNA: TGTGCCAGTAGTTCCCGTTCGGGGGAAAGCGAGACCCAGTACTTC. This codes for CASSSRSGESETQYF.

This clonotype came up a few times. The genes are TRBV7-8 and TRBJ2-7, with D hard to call. Germline loops: CDR1 SGHVS, CDR2 FQNEAQ. The CDR3 is 15 amino acids. Trimming took off 1 base at V and 4 bases at J, with 14 bases between the two ends. The CDR3 nucleotides read TGTGCCAGCAGCTTAGGGGTACAGAGACGTTACGAGCAGTACTTC. It encodes CASSLGVQRRYEQYF.

The J gene is TRBJ2-4, the V gene TRBV5-4, with TRBD1 matching over 9 bases. This CDR3 has 17 amino acids. Per the germline V gene, CDR1 is SGHNT and CDR2 is YYREEE (reference sequence). Trimming removed 4 bases from V and 0 bases from J; junction bases left unmatched: 8. The CDR3 DNA is TGTGCCAGCAGCGGGGGACAGGGACCACTAGCCAAAAACATTCAGTACTTC. It codes for CASSGGQGPLAKNIQYF.

The rearrangement joins TRBV6-5 to TRBJ1-1; D call uncertain. The CDR3 covers 13 residues. In germline, CDR1 is MNHEY, CDR2 SVGAGI. Deletions cut 7 bases from V and 4 bases from J, with 13 bases between. The CDR3 is CASTPARVTEAFF. The CDR3 nucleotides read TGTGCCAGCACCCCGGCTCGGGTCACTGAAGCTTTCTTT.

The CDR3 sequence is CASSLVWASGNNEQFF. The DNA for the CDR3 is TGTGCCAGCAGCTTAGTCTGGGCTAGCGGCAACAATGAGCAGTTCTTC. This rearrangement joins TRBV11-2 to TRBJ2-1; TRBD2 agrees at 7 bases. The CDR3 totals 16 residues. Trimming at V came to 1 base and at J to 5 bases, leaving 8 bases not matched to a gene. Germline CDR1 is SGHAT and CDR2 is FQNNGV.

This chain joins TRBV7-2 and TRBJ2-7; 14 bases map to TRBD2. The CDR3 runs 16 residues. Trimming at V came to 5 bases and at J to 1 base, leaving 4 bases not matched to a gene. Germline V CDR1 and CDR2: SGHTA, FQGNSA. CDR3 nucleotide sequence: TGTGCCAGCAGCCCGCGACTAGCGGGAGGGTCCTACGAGCAGTACTTC. Protein: CASSPRLAGGSYEQYF.

The CDR3 sequence is CASSLGNGDRVNEKLFF. The CDR3 DNA is TGTGCCAGCAGTTTAGGGAATGGGGACCGAGTTAATGAAAAACTGTTTTTT. This chain uses TRBV12-3 or TRBV12-4 with TRBJ1-4; D might be TRBD1 (5 bases). V was cut by 1 base and J by 4 bases, with 16 bases left in between. CDR3 size: 17 residues.

This clonotype came up a few times. The chain is built from TRBV3-1 and TRBJ1-1; D may be TRBD1 (5 bases). The CDR3 consists of 11 residues. V was trimmed by 8 bases and J by 8 bases, leaving 12 bases between them. Germline V gives CDR1 LGHDT, CDR2 YNNKEL (reference sequence). CDR3 nucleotides: TGTGCCAGCCGGGGACCCCTGGAAGCTTTCTTT. Protein sequence: CASRGPLEAFF.